These T cell receptor beta chains were read from a single sample in a study of blood T cell repertoires in COVID-19. Assay: immunoSEQ multiplex PCR; the TCRdb copy retains only in-frame clones and omits some. The sample lists roughly 74,000 clones; roughly four fifths were seen once. Sequencing was performed on peripheral blood. The receptors here all came from a man between 70 and 80 years old with acute or convalescent COVID-19. CDR3s include the opening cysteine and the closing phenylalanine or tryptophan. The order of the fields is clone size, D gene, J gene, V gene, CDR3 protein, CDR3 DNA. The D gene is left open where the match is weak. For some rows the clone size is stated as once, few or many, or as a class when expanded; others skip it.

few | NA | TRBJ1-5 | TRBV20-1 | CSASLGSNQPQHF | TGCAGTGCTAGTCTCGGTAGCAATCAGCCCCAGCATTTT
NA | NA | TRBJ2-7 | TRBV9 | CASSASERVYEQYF | TGTGCCAGCAGCGCCTCTGAGCGGGTCTACGAGCAGTACTTC
few | NA | TRBJ2-3 | TRBV6-2/TRBV6-3 | CASSLSTDTQYF | TGTGCCAGCAGTCTCAGCACAGATACGCAGTATTTT
NA | TRBD2 | TRBJ2-1 | TRBV6-5 | CASRSSRGGEQFF | TGTGCCAGCAGATCCTCTCGGGGGGGCGAGCAGTTCTTC
NA | NA | TRBJ2-2 | TRBV5-4 | CASSPGGRANTGELFF | TGTGCCAGCAGCCCGGGTGGGCGGGCGAACACCGGGGAGCTGTTTTTT
once | NA | TRBJ2-2 | TRBV29-1 | CSGGAATGELFF | TGCAGCGGGGGGGCCGCCACCGGGGAGCTGTTTTTT
NA | NA | TRBJ1-4 | TRBV7-8 | CASSSRTTNEKLFF | TGTGCCAGCAGCTCCAGGACAACTAATGAAAAACTGTTTTTT
few | TRBD1 | TRBJ2-1 | TRBV7-9 | CASSSGQASSYNEQFF | TGTGCCAGCAGCTCAGGACAGGCCAGCTCCTACAATGAGCAGTTCTTC
NA | NA | TRBJ1-2 | TRBV27 | CASSPIRGGGLNYGYTF | TGTGCCAGCAGTCCCATCAGAGGCGGGGGCCTTAACTATGGCTACACCTTC
NA | TRBD1 | TRBJ1-1 | TRBV7-2 | CASSLAALWQGARGGMNTEAFF | TGTGCCAGCAGCTTAGCGGCCCTTTGGCAGGGGGCGCGGGGAGGAATGAACACTGAAGCTTTCTTT
NA | TRBD2 | TRBJ2-5 | TRBV5-1 | CASSLGRGGTETQYF | TGCGCCAGCAGCTTGGGACGGGGGGGCACCGAGACCCAGTACTTC
few | NA | TRBJ2-7 | TRBV7-6 | CASSSNPSYEQYF | TGTGCCAGCAGCTCCAATCCGAGCTACGAGCAGTACTTC
NA | NA | TRBJ1-5 | TRBV27 | CASWTDYQPQHF | TGTGCCAGTTGGACAGATTATCAGCCCCAGCATTTT
NA | NA | TRBJ2-7 | TRBV30 | CAWGGQVPSF | TGTGCCTGGGGGGGCCAGGTCCCGTCCTTC
NA | NA | TRBJ2-7 | TRBV12-3/TRBV12-4 | CASSLFGSGEQYF | TGTGCCAGCAGTTTGTTCGGGTCCGGCGAGCAGTACTTC
NA | NA | TRBJ2-1 | TRBV11-2 | CASSLAGSNEQFF | TGTGCCAGCAGCTTAGCTGGGAGCAATGAGCAGTTCTTC
few | TRBD2 | TRBJ2-7 | TRBV6-1 | CASSEAGVGLAEIRYEQYF | TGTGCCAGCAGTGAAGCGGGAGTGGGTCTAGCGGAGATCAGGTACGAGCAGTACTTC
NA | NA | TRBJ1-1 | TRBV10-3 | CAISESVGRVRGTEAFF | TGTGCCATCAGTGAGTCGGTCGGTAGGGTCCGGGGCACTGAAGCTTTCTTT
few | NA | TRBJ2-2 | TRBV5-4 | CASSREGQNTGELFF | TGTGCCAGCAGCCGCGAGGGACAGAACACCGGGGAGCTGTTTTTT
NA | TRBD2 | TRBJ2-1 | TRBV28 | CASSPREGQEQFF | TGTGCCAGCAGTCCCCGGGAGGGCCAGGAGCAGTTCTTC
NA | NA | TRBJ2-5 | TRBV6-1 | CASSDGPGETQYF | TGTGCCAGCAGTGACGGGCCAGGGGAGACCCAGTACTTC
NA | NA | TRBJ2-7 | TRBV21-1 | CASGDRPSYEQYF | TGTGCCAGCGGGGACAGGCCATCCTACGAGCAGTACTTC